Included here is one TCR beta chain sequence, with context. Its antigen is unidentified. The data derive from a study of T cells in Graves' hyperthyroidism and ophthalmopathy. Across the whole study: Peripheral blood was collected at initial diagnosis, before any treatment. The study's findings and limits: Blood shared most expanded thyroid clonotypes above 0.001.

Authors of the study amplified TCR beta CDR3 regions from RNA transcripts. HTBI primers drove first-round RT-PCR of the TCR CDR3. Each CDR3 protein gets one entry after TCRdb re-called the multiplex PCR reads with MiXCR. The sample consists of about 480,000 distinct CDR3 sequences, approximately 15% of them appearing once. CDR1 and CDR2 from the germline V gene are SGHDN and FVKESK. V was shortened by 6 bases and J by 3 bases, with 12 bases between the two germline ends. This CDR3 contains 14 residues. This receptor was obtained from a young woman with Graves' hyperthyroidism. The chain joins TRBV14 to TRBJ1-3; D is possibly TRBD1 (6 bases). Sequenced material: blood. The CDR3 region is CASRPDRRGNTIYF. The DNA of the CDR3 is TGTGCCAGCAGACCTGACAGGCGTGGAAACACCATATATTTT.